The 15 T cell receptor beta chains reported below all come from one sample, sequenced in a study of T cell responses to AZD1222 COVID-19 vaccine. Some clones are missing from TCRdb's copy, which holds only in-frame ones; the method was immunoSEQ multiplex PCR. The table lists 100,000 to 150,000 clones, about 85% of them singletons. This material consisted of peripheral blood, taken on day 0 of AZD1222 vaccination. Source of these receptors: an adult in good health.

The chain recombines TRBV18 with TRBJ2-1, with 9 nucleotides matching TRBD2. CDR3 length equals 16 residues. Germline V gives CDR1 KGHSH, CDR2 LQKENI. With V trimmed by 0 bases and J by 7 bases, 7 bases remained unmatched. CDR3 sequence (DNA): TGTGCCAGCTCACCACCGGCTAGCGGGGTGTCGAATGAGCAGTTCTTC. Its translation is CASSPPASGVSNEQFF.

A single count supports this clone. The chain couples TRBV5-4 to TRBJ2-7; D perhaps matches TRBD1 (5 bases). CDR1 and CDR2 from the germline V gene are SGHNT and YYREEE (reference sequence). Trimming pared 2 bases from V and 5 bases from J, leaving 11 bases between. The CDR3 is 13 amino acids. The CDR3 loop reads CASSFSPRDEQYF. The CDR3 nucleotides read TGTGCCAGCAGCTTTAGTCCCAGGGACGAGCAGTACTTC.

The chain employs TRBV25-1 and TRBJ2-1, with D perhaps TRBD1 (5 bases). Germline lookup yields CDR1 MGHDK and CDR2 SYGVNS. The V end lost 5 bases, the J end lost 3 bases, and 11 bases lay between the germline ends. This CDR3 spans 14 amino acids. The CDR3 here is CASSFQGIYNEQFF. The CDR3 DNA reads as TGTGCCAGCAGTTTTCAGGGTATCTACAATGAGCAGTTCTTC.

The sample holds a few counts of this clone. The chain has TRBV28 and TRBJ1-1; tentative D call: TRBD1 (5 bases). This CDR3 has 14 residues. In germline, CDR1 is MDHEN, CDR2 SYDVKM. V dropped 5 bases and J dropped 3 bases, with 13 bases sitting between them. CDR3 DNA sequence: TGTGCCAGCAGTCCCACCGGGGGGGACACTGAAGCTTTCTTT. This sequence encodes CASSPTGGDTEAFF.

V is TRBV30 and J is TRBJ2-1; D remains unclear. The V gene lost 0 bases and the J gene lost 4 bases, with 4 bases spanning the gap. The CDR3 is 12 residues long. Looked up from germline, CDR1 is GTSNPN and CDR2 is SVGIG (reference sequence). The CDR3 spells CAWSVGYNEQFF. The CDR3 nucleotides are TGTGCCTGGAGTGTCGGATACAATGAGCAGTTCTTC.

J is TRBJ2-3 and V is TRBV3-1 (or the pseudogene TRBV3-2); weak D call: TRBD1 (5 bases). Trimming cost V 0 bases and J 2 bases, with 18 bases left between them. Germline V CDR1 and CDR2: LGHDT, YNNKEL (reference sequence). There are 18 residues in the CDR3. As DNA, the CDR3 is TGTGCCAGCAGCCAAGAGCCCCTCGTAGGGGCGCTCACAGATACGCAGTATTTT. Its translation is CASSQEPLVGALTDTQYF.

This clone was counted between two and nine times. J is TRBJ2-7 and V is TRBV2; TRBD1 might be the D (6 bases). Germline V gives CDR1 SNHLY, CDR2 FYNNEI. This CDR3 region has 14 residues. V was clipped by 6 bases and J by 2 bases, with 14 bases between them. DNA of the CDR3: TGTGCCAGCAGGTCCGGGACAAATACCTACGAGCAGTACTTC. Residues: CASRSGTNTYEQYF. Full variable domain (rest looked up from reference TRBV2 and TRBJ2-7): EPEVTQTPSHQVTQMGQEVILRCVPISNHLYFYWYRQILGQKVEFLVSFYNNEISEKSEIFDDQFSVERPDGSNFTLKIRSTKLEDSAMYFCASRSGTNTYEQYFGPGTRLTVT.

The gene calls are TRBV12-3 or TRBV12-4 and TRBJ2-1, with D possibly being TRBD2 (6 bases). Trimming left V 5 bases short and J 7 bases short, with 12 bases between. The CDR3 totals 13 residues. The CDR3 spells CASSPGVGNEQFF. As DNA, the CDR3 is TGTGCCAGCAGTCCGGGGGTGGGGAATGAGCAGTTCTTC.

V and J are TRBV28 and TRBJ1-2; no reliable D call. This CDR3 has 14 residues. CDR1 is MDHEN and CDR2 is SYDVKM in the germline V gene. V lost 5 bases to trimming and J lost 4 bases, with 14 bases between them. Here the CDR3 DNA reads TGTGCCAGCAGTCCCACTCTAGGACCCTATGGCTACACCTTC. It is translated as CASSPTLGPYGYTF.

The chain uses TRBV6-5 and TRBJ2-7, with a weak D call TRBD1 (6 bases). This CDR3 region has 13 residues. The V end lost 6 bases, the J end lost 4 bases, and 13 bases lay between the germline ends. Germline V lookup: CDR1 MNHEY, CDR2 SVGAGI. Here the CDR3 reads CASRSGAGYEQYF. CDR3 coding DNA: TGTGCCAGCAGATCAGGGGCCGGATACGAGCAGTACTTC.

The chain uses TRBV11-2 and TRBJ1-6; no clear D. Trimming left V 3 bases short and J 0 bases short, with 9 bases between. This CDR3 contains 16 residues. Germline-derived CDR1 and CDR2 are SGHAT and FQNNGV. The CDR3: CASSFGRVSYNSPLHF. CDR3 coding DNA: TGTGCCAGCAGCTTCGGTAGGGTCTCCTATAATTCACCCCTCCACTTT.

This clone turned up a few times. The chain carries TRBV2 and TRBJ1-2; 7 bases are a match to TRBD1. V shed 7 bases and J 8 bases; nucleotides not matched to a gene: 10. Germline assignment: CDR1 SNHLY and CDR2 FYNNEI. The CDR3 is made up of 13 amino acids. The CDR3 nucleotides are TGTGCCAGCAAGTCCGGGACAGTGGGGGGCTACACCTTC. This encodes CASKSGTVGGYTF.

The rearrangement uses TRBV6-6 and TRBJ2-7; 11 nucleotides align to TRBD1. This CDR3 comprises 15 residues. Germline trimming cut 6 bases from V and 4 bases from J; bases unmatched to any gene: 8. The germline gives CDR1 MNHNY, CDR2 SVGAGI (reference sequence). The CDR3 nucleotides read TGTGCCAGCAGAAACCCTGGACAGGGGGCTTACGAGCAGTACTTC. Translating gives CASRNPGQGAYEQYF.

V and J are TRBV18 and TRBJ1-3; D is undetermined. The CDR3 is 14 amino acids. CDR1 is KGHSH and CDR2 is LQKENI in the germline V gene. V lost 3 bases, J lost 7 bases, and 13 bases lay in between. The CDR3 bases are TGTGCCAGCTCACCTGACCGTAGCGGGAACACCATATATTTT. Translating gives CASSPDRSGNTIYF.

V is TRBV7-3 and J is TRBJ2-5; D not certain. Germline V lookup: CDR1 SGHTA, CDR2 FQGTGA. The V end lost 2 bases, the J end lost 1 base, and 8 bases lay between the germline ends. The CDR3 totals 14 residues. CDR3 in DNA: TGTGCCAGCAGCTTAGGGCCCTCCCAAGAGACCCAGTACTTC. This translates into CASSLGPSQETQYF.